The text below deals with one TCR beta chain. Its antigen specificity is not known. The sample holds no much larger clone one base away, and base qualities are not on file. The data are from a study of Tregs in tolerant kidney transplant recipients (dated by TCRdb to between 2018 and 2021). As for the study more broadly: The transplants used related donors along with nonmyeloablative bone marrow transplantation, and in the human trials mixed chimerism was transient. Before combined kidney and bone marrow transplantation, this study identified donor-specific regulatory T cells using TCRbeta sequencing and then followed those same cells after transplant. The paper's findings and limits, for the study overall: The most biologically relevant and donor-specific TCRbeta repertoire appeared to be identified by expanding Tregs with activated donor B cells. For some patients, the PCR primers changed as time went on, which meant samples from those patients could not be compared with one another at the nucleotide level. Because the study included only a small number of patients, the results must be confirmed in larger populations and under other immunosuppression protocols. Donor-specific Treg expansion exceeded global Treg expansion in tolerant patients, suggesting antigen-driven rather than nonspecific expansion. Biological reproducibility was not directly addressed, though technical replication error appeared minimal.

Compared with germline, V lacks 3 bases and J lacks 8 bases; bases without a gene match: 5. CDR1 and CDR2 are drawn from the germline V gene (reference sequence): LNHDA, SQIVND. There are 13 amino acids in the CDR3, from cysteine to phenylalanine inclusive. The entry retains the CDR3 DNA only, 39 bases that are in frame from base 1. For TCRbeta CDR3 sequencing, genomic DNA from the sorted cells was extracted using the QIAGEN DNeasy Blood and Tissue Kit. High-throughput TCRbeta CDR3 sequencing was carried out commercially through immunoSEQ, with PCR amplification with bias correction and internal controls included. Per the authors' processing: Unique productive TCRbeta sequences were defined by CDR3 nucleotide sequence where primers matched, and otherwise by CDR3 amino acid sequence together with Vbeta and Jbeta genes. Sorting error was corrected by removing sequences shared between sorted populations at a frequency ratio of 2:1 or less, and the remaining shared sequences were assigned to the higher population. Sequences were defined as donor-reactive when expanded at least 5-fold in CFSE-low cells versus unstimulated cells and present at a frequency of at least 0.01% in CFSE-low cells. Jensen-Shannon divergence calculated on the top 100 TCRbeta sequences ranked by frequency was used to measure repertoire divergence. For any sample with multiple sequencing runs, sorting error was corrected in each run separately before the runs were pooled. TCRdb mirrors the immuneACCESS table, restricted to in-frame sequences. Some clones are absent from its copies; in checked studies, under half trace to an unresolved V gene, and the reason for the others is unknown. V and J calls and clone size are given by that table; D and trimming were obtained from the DNA. This sample holds around 66,000 clones; approximately 85% were observed only once. The ten largest make up 2.1% of the sample.

The sample's time point label is to be understood as: blood sample drawn before combined kidney and bone marrow transplant. Thawed PBMCs were FACS-sorted into unstimulated Tregs (CD4+CD25+CD127-), CD4+ non-Tregs (CD4+CD25-), CD4 cells and CD8 cells. Prior to Treg sorting, thawed PBMCs were rested overnight at 37 degrees C with approximately 200 IU/ml IL-2. Patients were 4 combined kidney and bone marrow transplant recipients from the ITN036ST trial, and only these trial subjects had samples available. Healthy control blood was separated into PBMCs by Ficoll density gradient and cryopreserved, and patient PBMCs were collected both before and after transplant.

The receptor chain draws on TRBV19 and TRBJ1-2, and TRBD1 aligns with 8 junction nucleotides. The TCR sequence derives from a human donor who received a combined kidney and bone marrow transplant. The material was Tregs from blood, obtained before the transplant. The nucleotide sequence is TGTGCCAGTAGTATTCAGGGGGCTGGGGGCTACACCTTC. This codes for CASSIQGAGGYTF.